The next 32 T cell receptor beta chains were all read from a single sample in a study of CD8+ T cells in alopecia areata (dated by TCRdb to between 2018 and 2020). The time point label on this specimen signifies: less than 30 weeks on oral tofacitinib. The treatment or condition label, read with the paper, signifies: oral pan-JAK inhibitor, 5-10 mg twice daily. Lesional scalp punch biopsies and peripheral blood were obtained from alopecia areata patients. To prepare the library, the immunoSEQ multiplex PCR assay was applied. RNA was extracted from all samples and reverse transcribed into cDNA as template for TCR sequencing. Not all clones reach the TCRdb copy of this immuneACCESS table, which keeps in-frame sequences only. Checked studies attribute under half of the gap to unresolved V genes and leave the rest unexplained. This sample holds thousands of clones; over 65% were observed only once. Jointly, the top ten make up over 5% of the sample.

Source: skin, taken at week 24, from a patient treated with tofacitinib. The receptors were gathered from a human donor with alopecia areata.

The chain recombines TRBV5-1 with TRBJ1-5; D remains unclear. Germline lookup yields CDR1 SGHRS and CDR2 YFSETQ. The CDR3 sequence is 12 residues long. The V and J ends lost 0 bases and 6 bases respectively, with 4 bases between them. The CDR3, as DNA: TGCGCCAGCAGCTTGGAGGCTCAGCCCCAGCATTTT. It is translated as CASSLEAQPQHF.

There are a few counts of this clone. V is TRBV6-1 and J is TRBJ2-7, with 7 nucleotides matching TRBD2. In germline, CDR1 is MNHNS, CDR2 SASEGT. The CDR3 has 14 amino acids. Germline trimming cut 6 bases from V and 0 bases from J; bases unmatched to any gene: 5. The CDR3 DNA sequence: TGTGCCAGCAGGGTTACTAGCGTCTCCTACGAGCAGTACTTC. It translates to CASRVTSVSYEQYF.

This clone was counted a few times. The chain recombines TRBV7-2 with TRBJ2-3; 12 nucleotides match TRBD2. CDR3 length: 16 amino acids. CDR1 is SGHTA, CDR2 FQGNSA, per germline. J lost 8 bases, V lost 5 bases, and 11 bases had no gene match. CDR3 DNA: TGTGCCAGCAGCGAAAGACTAGCGGGGGCCCCGGGTACGCAGTATTTT. Translation: CASSERLAGAPGTQYF.

The CDR3 sequence: CASSQSTQGARYSNYGYTF. CDR3 bases: TGCGCCAGCAGTCAATCTACCCAGGGGGCCCGCTATTCTAACTATGGCTACACCTTC. V is TRBV23-1 and J is TRBJ1-2, with 8 positions matching TRBD1. TRBV23-1 is an ORF, and what it does is uncertain. V gave up 0 bases and J gave up 0 bases; unmatched junction bases: 12. There are 19 residues in the CDR3.

The V and J genes are TRBV25-1 and TRBJ2-2; perhaps D is TRBD1 or TRBD2 (6 bases each). The length of the CDR3 is 16 residues. CDR1 and CDR2 from the germline V gene are MGHDK and SYGVNS. Trimming took off 1 base at V and 7 bases at J, with 16 bases between the two ends. CDR3 sequence (DNA): TGTGCCAGCAGTGAATCATACCGGGGGCGTGGCGGGGAGCTGTTTTTT. This sequence encodes CASSESYRGRGGELFF.

V gene TRBV30 combines with J gene TRBJ1-2; 8 bases fit TRBD1. Germline V gene lookup returns CDR1 GTSNPN and CDR2 SVGIG (reference sequence). This CDR3 is built from 12 residues. With 8 bases clipped from V and 8 bases from J, the junction kept 10 bases outside the gene matches. Here the CDR3 reads CARFQGAGGYTF. DNA of the CDR3: TGTGCCAGATTCCAGGGGGCCGGGGGCTACACCTTC.

The rearrangement links TRBV4-3 to TRBJ1-6; tentatively, D is TRBD1 (5 bases). V lost 2 bases and J 8 bases, leaving 13 bases between the germline ends. The CDR3 is made up of 15 amino acids. The germline V gene encodes CDR1 LGHNA and CDR2 YSLEER. CDR3 sequence reads: CASSQQGNDDSPLHF. DNA of the CDR3: TGCGCCAGCAGCCAACAGGGAAATGATGATTCACCCCTCCACTTT.

V and J are TRBV28 and TRBJ1-4; D gene ambiguous. The CDR3 contains 15 residues. Germline-derived CDR1 and CDR2 are MDHEN and SYDVKM. Trimming stripped 5 bases from V and 8 bases from J, with 18 bases between. This CDR3 is CASSPHEPLQEKLFF. The CDR3 DNA is TGTGCCAGCAGTCCGCACGAACCCCTCCAAGAAAAACTGTTTTTT.

This clone was picked up a small number of times. The CDR3 nucleotides read TGTGCCAGCAGCCAAAACAGGGGGCGCACAGATACGCAGTATTTT. Its translation is CASSQNRGRTDTQYF. This chain uses TRBV7-2 with TRBJ2-3; 9 bases agree with TRBD1. The CDR3 is 15 amino acids. Germline CDR1 SGHTA, CDR2 FQGNSA. After removal of 5 bases from V and 1 base from J, the junction contained 4 bases not matched to a gene.

This chain uses TRBV29-1 with TRBJ2-3, with TRBD1 as a possible D gene (5 bases). This CDR3 is 12 amino acids long. Per germline, CDR1 SQVTM and CDR2 ANQGSEA. V was cut by 3 bases and J by 10 bases, with 14 bases left in between. The CDR3 loop is CSVEVSRDAQYF. For the CDR3, the DNA is TGCAGCGTTGAGGTGAGCAGGGATGCGCAGTATTTT.

The rearrangement uses TRBV5-8 and TRBJ1-3; D is ambiguous. The CDR3 has 15 amino acids. From germline, CDR1 is SGHTS and CDR2 YDEGEE. Trimming took 5 bases from V and 0 from J, leaving 12 bases between them. The CDR3 coding sequence is TGTGCCAGCAGTCTTTCCACGGCCTCTGGAAACACCATATATTTT. Translated, it gives CASSLSTASGNTIYF.

J is TRBJ2-3 and V is TRBV13, with D hard to call. In germline, CDR1 is PRHDT, CDR2 FYEKMQ (reference sequence). The CDR3 loop spans 17 amino acids. The germline V and J ends were trimmed by 5 bases and 1 base, with 19 bases remaining between them. CDR3 sequence: CASSPNLLEPGTDTQYF. In nucleotides, the CDR3 is TGTGCCAGCAGCCCAAACCTCCTGGAACCCGGCACAGATACGCAGTATTTT.

Remarks on this clone: This sample also contains other DNA sequences that code for the same CDR3. The chain recombines TRBV7-2 with TRBJ2-1; possibly TRBD1 or TRBD2 for D (5 bases each). V was shortened by 5 bases and J by 10 bases, with 12 bases between the two germline ends. The length of the CDR3 is 12 residues. Germline V gives CDR1 SGHTA, CDR2 FQGNSA. The CDR3 sequence is CASSPGRREQFF. Here the CDR3 DNA reads TGTGCCAGCAGCCCGGGACGGCGGGAGCAGTTCTTC. Looking up the rest from reference TRBV7-2 and TRBJ2-1 gives the full variable domain: GAGVSQSPSNKVTEKGKDVELRCDPISGHTALYWYRQSLGQGLEFLIYFQGNSAPDKSGLPSDRFSAERTGGSVSTLTIQRTQQEDSAVYLCASSPGRREQFFGPGTRLTVL.

This clone appeared once. The rearrangement links TRBV7-9 to TRBJ2-7; the D call may be TRBD1 or TRBD2 (6 bases each). The CDR3 covers 15 residues. V was shortened by 5 bases and J by 3 bases, with 17 bases between the two germline ends. Germline CDR1 reads SEHNR; CDR2 reads FQNEAQ (reference sequence). CDR3 loop: CASSPGATAVYEQYF. DNA for the CDR3: TGTGCCAGCAGCCCGGGGGCGACTGCTGTCTACGAGCAGTACTTC.

V is TRBV4-1 and J is TRBJ1-1; 9 positions agree with TRBD1. The V and J ends lost 3 bases and 4 bases, in that order; junction bases with no gene match: 6. Germline values: CDR1 MGHRA, CDR2 YSYEKL. The CDR3 runs 15 residues. CDR3 DNA sequence: TGCGCCAGCAGCCAGACGACAGGGGGAATCACTGAAGCTTTCTTT. It translates to CASSQTTGGITEAFF.

This chain links TRBV4-3 with TRBJ2-3; no firm D call. Germline-derived CDR1 and CDR2 are LGHNA and YSLEER. This CDR3 has 14 residues. Trimming cost V 1 base and J 1 base, with 6 bases left between them. The CDR3 region is CASSQVGGTDTQYF. In DNA form, the CDR3 reads TGCGCCAGCAGCCAAGTTGGGGGCACAGATACGCAGTATTTT.

This rearrangement joins TRBV7-2 to TRBJ1-4; 8 bases agree with TRBD1. Germline CDR1 and CDR2: SGHTA and FQGNSA. V was pared by 4 bases and J by 2 bases, with 6 bases of the junction left unmatched. This CDR3 comprises 16 residues. In DNA, the CDR3 is TGTGCCAGCAGCTATCTGACAGGGGCTACTAATGAAAAACTGTTTTTT. As protein: CASSYLTGATNEKLFF.

The V gene is TRBV6-1, the J gene TRBJ1-2; D uncertain. The CDR3 consists of 15 residues. The germline V gene has CDR1 MNHNS and CDR2 SASEGT. V lost 0 bases and J lost 7, with 15 bases in between. The CDR3 DNA sequence: TGTGCCAGCAGTGAAGCTGATGGGTATCGCGGTGGCTACACCTTC. Its translation: CASSEADGYRGGYTF.

The CDR3 DNA is TGTGCCAGCAGCTTGGTAGCGGGGGGCTCCTACAATGAGCAGTTCTTC. Its translation is CASSLVAGGSYNEQFF. The rearrangement links TRBV7-3 to TRBJ2-1; TRBD2 agrees at 10 bases. This CDR3 is 16 amino acids long. Germline loops: CDR1 SGHTA, CDR2 FQGTGA. The J segment lost 0 bases and the V segment lost 3 bases, leaving 2 bases of the junction unmatched. Full variable domain (missing parts from reference TRBV7-3 and TRBJ2-1): GAGVSQTPSNKVTEKGKYVELRCDPISGHTALYWYRQSLGQGPEFLIYFQGTGAADDSGLPNDRFFAVRPEGSVSTLKIQRTERGDSAVYLCASSLVAGGSYNEQFFGPGTRLTVL.

This clone has just a few counts. V is TRBV10-1 and J is TRBJ1-2, with D unresolved. The V end lost 4 bases, the J end lost 7 bases, and 22 bases lay between the germline ends. CDR3 length: 16 amino acids. Germline V gene sequence: CDR1 WNHNN, CDR2 SYGVQD (reference sequence). This chain's CDR3 is CASSVLVGSTRSGYTF. CDR3 nucleotide sequence: TGCGCCAGCAGTGTCTTAGTCGGCAGCACCCGCTCTGGCTACACCTTC.

This chain joins TRBV19 and TRBJ1-5; 8 bases line up with TRBD1. CDR1 and CDR2 (germline): LNHDA, SQIVND (reference sequence). V lost 6 bases to trimming and J lost 5 bases; unmatched junction nucleotides: 9. The CDR3 spans 15 residues. DNA of the CDR3: TGTGCCAGTAGGGGCGACAGGGGTGTTCATCAGCCCCAGCATTTT. Its protein is CASRGDRGVHQPQHF.

This clone was observed a handful of times. The rearrangement joins TRBV2 to TRBJ2-1, with 8 positions matching TRBD1. Germline V gene sequence: CDR1 SNHLY, CDR2 FYNNEI. The CDR3 loop spans 17 amino acids. V trimming: 6 bases; J trimming: 0 bases; junction bases outside the gene matches: 10. The CDR3 reads CASSGRDRFSSYNEQFF. The CDR3 DNA is TGTGCCAGCAGCGGCCGGGACAGGTTTAGCTCCTACAATGAGCAGTTCTTC.

The chain recombines TRBV2 with TRBJ2-7; the D gene is possibly TRBD2 (5 bases). The length of the CDR3 is 11 residues. The germline V gene has CDR1 SNHLY and CDR2 FYNNEI. Trimming pared 2 bases from V and 7 bases from J, leaving 6 bases between. DNA for the CDR3: TGTGCCAGCAGTGAATCGGGGGAGCAGTACTTC. This codes for CASSESGEQYF.

The V call is TRBV6-6, the J call TRBJ2-5; no definite D call. Near its end, the DNA agrees better with TRBJ2-7, so the J call may be wrong. Germline lookup yields CDR1 MNHNY and CDR2 SVGAGI (reference sequence). The CDR3 has 13 residues. CDR3 loop: CASSFEVTYEQYF. In DNA, the CDR3 is TGTGCCAGCAGTTTTGAGGTGACCTACGAGCAGTACTTC.

The genes are TRBV7-2 and TRBJ2-7; D is unclear. Trimming removed 1 base at V and 6 bases at J, with 16 bases between. Germline lookup yields CDR1 SGHTA and CDR2 FQGNSA. This CDR3 is 15 amino acids long. The CDR3 region has the DNA TGTGCCAGCAGCTTAGTCCCAGAAGATATTCGCGAGCAGTACTTC. This codes for CASSLVPEDIREQYF.

Only a few counts were recorded for this clone. The chain has TRBV7-2 and TRBJ2-5; D is unclear. With 2 bases removed from V and 2 bases from J, the gap between germline ends came to 3 bases. The CDR3 loop spans 12 amino acids. Germline CDR1 reads SGHTA; CDR2 reads FQGNSA. The CDR3 region is CASSLYQETQYF. As DNA, the CDR3 is TGTGCCAGCAGCTTATATCAAGAGACCCAGTACTTC.

This rearrangement joins TRBV2 to TRBJ2-3; 10 bases line up with TRBD2. V dropped 8 bases and J dropped 4; count of bases not matched to a gene: 12. Germline assignment: CDR1 SNHLY and CDR2 FYNNEI. CDR3 length: 16 residues. The CDR3 here is CASLGRAGGAADTQYF. The CDR3 DNA follows: TGTGCCAGCCTCGGTAGAGCGGGGGGGGCCGCAGATACGCAGTATTTT.

This clone appeared a few times. The chain links TRBV29-1 to TRBJ2-7, with D possibly matching TRBD2 (6 bases). This CDR3 has 14 residues. Germline-derived CDR1 and CDR2 are SQVTM and ANQGSEA. Trimming left V 6 bases short and J 7 bases short, with 22 bases between. The CDR3 reads CSVELTGTRGEQYF. CDR3 nucleotides: TGCAGCGTAGAACTCACGGGGACCCGGGGGGAGCAGTACTTC.

CDR3 protein: CASSTPRYITEAFF. CDR3 DNA: TGTGCCAGCAGCACGCCAAGGTACATAACTGAAGCTTTCTTT. The chain has TRBV13 and TRBJ1-1; D gene unclear. Looked up from germline, CDR1 is PRHDT and CDR2 is FYEKMQ (reference sequence). The length of the CDR3 is 14 residues. V was clipped by 5 bases and J by 5 bases, with 15 bases between them.

This clone was counted between two and nine times. CDR3 in amino acids: CSVPTGISPGQTNGYTF. The CDR3 DNA is TGCAGCGTGCCCACCGGAATAAGCCCGGGACAGACAAATGGCTACACCTTC. The V gene is TRBV29-1, the J gene TRBJ1-2, with 7 bases that match TRBD1. This CDR3 has 17 amino acids. V lost 6 bases and J lost 6; bases outside the gene matches: 22. CDR1 and CDR2 from the germline V gene are SQVTM and ANQGSEA.

The chain couples TRBV5-1 to TRBJ1-2; weak D call: TRBD1 (6 bases). The ends were cut back, 4 bases at V and 3 bases at J, with 13 bases in the middle. Per germline, CDR1 SGHRS and CDR2 YFSETQ. This CDR3 is 14 amino acids long. The CDR3 loop reads CASSPDPGDYGYTF. For the CDR3, the DNA is TGCGCCAGCAGCCCAGACCCAGGGGACTATGGCTACACCTTC. Full variable domain (missing parts from reference TRBV5-1 and TRBJ1-2): KAGVTQTPRYLIKTRGQQVTLSCSPISGHRSVSWYQQTPGQGLQFLFEYFSETQRNKGNFPGRFSGRQFSNSRSEMNVSTLELGDSALYLCASSPDPGDYGYTFGSGTRLTVV.

The V call is TRBV12-5, the J call TRBJ1-6, with 7 bases matching TRBD1. Germline-derived CDR1 and CDR2 are LGHNT and FRNRAP. With V trimmed by 6 bases and J by 10 bases, 9 bases remained unmatched. The CDR3 loop spans 14 amino acids. The CDR3 sequence: CASGQTGRGSPLHF. CDR3 nucleotide sequence: TGTGCTAGTGGCCAGACAGGGCGAGGGTCACCCCTCCACTTT.